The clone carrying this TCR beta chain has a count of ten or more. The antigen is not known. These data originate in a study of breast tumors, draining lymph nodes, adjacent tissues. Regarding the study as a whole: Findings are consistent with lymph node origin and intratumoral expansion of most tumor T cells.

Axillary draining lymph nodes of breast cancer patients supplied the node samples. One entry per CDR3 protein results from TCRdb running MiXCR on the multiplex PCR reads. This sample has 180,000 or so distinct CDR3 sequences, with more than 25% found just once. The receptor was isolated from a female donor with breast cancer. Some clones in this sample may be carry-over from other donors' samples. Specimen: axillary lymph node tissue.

CDR3 sequence: CASSLESAHEQYF. CDR3 nucleotides: TGTGCCAGCTCCTTAGAGTCCGCCCACGAGCAGTACTTC. This chain links TRBV7-9 with TRBJ2-7; D is undetermined. The CDR3 runs 13 residues. Germline values: CDR1 SEHNR, CDR2 FQNEAQ (reference sequence). Trimming stripped 8 bases from V and 5 bases from J, with 16 bases between.